Listed below are T cell receptor beta chains from one sample, sequenced in a study of cytomegalovirus exposure and HLA in healthy donors. Clones were read by immunoSEQ multiplex PCR, and TCRdb kept only the in-frame ones, dropping some. Of over 100,000 clones listed, less than 80% were seen once; the top ten hold more than 6%. Sample: PBMCs. The receptors originated from a woman aged 45-59 years in good health and CMV-seropositive. Each CDR3 is given with its conserved first and last residue. D genes are given only for firm matches. Only part of the rows carry a size: once, few, many, or a class if the clone is expanded.

>TRBV9|16|TRBJ2-5|.|.
CASSLDPFRGLETQYF
TGTGCCAGCAGCCTAGACCCATTCAGAGGCCTAGAGACCCAGTACTTC
>TRBV10-1|21|TRBJ2-1|TRBD1|few
CASSEDIRGQGISRRDNEQFF
TGCGCCAGCAGTGAGGATATAAGGGGACAGGGGATCTCCCGACGCGACAATGAGCAGTTCTTC
>TRBV21-1|16|TRBJ2-1|.|.
CASRSSGGRLLDEQFF
TGTGCCAGCCGCTCTAGCGGGGGGCGGCTTTTGGATGAGCAGTTCTTC
>TRBV19|16|TRBJ2-1|TRBD2|.
CASSVRLAGDRNEQFF
TGTGCCAGTAGTGTCCGACTAGCGGGAGATAGGAATGAGCAGTTCTTC
>TRBV6-1|16|TRBJ1-1|TRBD1|.
CASSEAHWRQGAEAFF
TGTGCCAGCAGTGAAGCCCATTGGAGACAGGGCGCTGAAGCTTTCTTT
>TRBV7-9|13|TRBJ2-7|.|.
CASSLTGGNEQYF
TGTGCCAGCAGCTTAACTGGGGGCAACGAGCAGTACTTC
>TRBV4-1|14|TRBJ2-2|.|.
CASSHTRATGELFF
TGCGCCAGCAGCCATACTCGCGCCACCGGGGAGCTGTTTTTT
>TRBV4-1|15|TRBJ1-2|.|.
CASSQVGQGLKGYTF
TGCGCCAGCAGCCAAGTAGGGCAGGGGCTAAAAGGCTACACCTTC
>TRBV2|15|TRBJ1-1|.|.
CASSEGPGLSTEAFF
TGTGCCAGCAGTGAAGGGCCAGGTTTGAGCACTGAAGCTTTCTTT
>TRBV2|12|TRBJ2-7|.|.
CASSDGGYEQYF
TGTGCCAGCAGCGACGGGGGCTACGAGCAGTACTTC
>TRBV7-2|15|TRBJ1-4|TRBD1|.
CASSPDRASNEKLFF
TGTGCCAGCAGTCCCGACAGGGCTTCTAATGAAAAACTGTTTTTT
>TRBV4-3|16|TRBJ2-6|.|.
CASSQDSSWGANVLTF
TGCGCCAGCAGCCAAGATAGTTCCTGGGGGGCCAACGTCCTGACTTTC
>TRBV29-1|16|TRBJ2-5|.|.
CSVEGVRGYTVETQYF
TGCAGCGTTGAAGGCGTCAGGGGATACACGGTAGAGACCCAGTACTTC
>TRBV28|14|TRBJ1-6|TRBD1|.
CASKGASYNSPLHF
TGTGCCAGCAAGGGGGCCTCCTATAATTCACCCCTCCACTTT
>TRBV7-2|13|TRBJ2-3|.|.
CASSLLEADTQYF
TGTGCCAGCAGCCTTCTGGAGGCAGATACGCAGTATTTT
>TRBV9|12|TRBJ2-2|.|.
CASSAVTGELFF
TGTGCCAGCAGCGCCGTAACCGGGGAGCTGTTTTTT
>TRBV29-1|13|TRBJ1-1|.|.
CSVGRARETEAFF
TGCAGCGTCGGGAGGGCCAGGGAGACTGAAGCTTTCTTT
>TRBV7-3|14|TRBJ2-5|TRBD2|.
CASSLSGRKETQYF
TGTGCCAGCAGCTTAAGCGGGAGGAAAGAGACCCAGTACTTC
>TRBV6-5|12|TRBJ1-1|TRBD1|.
CASWAGGLEAFF
TGTGCCAGTTGGGCAGGGGGCCTTGAAGCTTTCTTT
>TRBV5-6|14|TRBJ2-7|.|.
CASSFAGSSYEQYF
TGTGCCAGCAGCTTCGCGGGAAGCTCCTACGAGCAGTACTTC
>TRBV7-2|14|TRBJ2-7|TRBD2|.
CASSLESGVHEQYF
TGTGCCAGCAGCTTAGAGAGCGGGGTCCACGAGCAGTACTTC
>TRBV25-1|17|TRBJ2-3|TRBD2|once
CASSEVLAGVTTDTQYF
TGTGCCAGCAGTGAAGTCCTAGCGGGGGTGACCACAGATACGCAGTATTTT
>TRBV9|14|TRBJ2-7|TRBD2|few
CASSPWGRAGEQYF
TGTGCCAGCAGCCCGTGGGGGAGGGCGGGTGAGCAGTACTTC
>TRBV7-9|13|TRBJ1-1|.|.
CASSLQENTEAFF
TGTGCCAGCAGCTTACAGGAGAACACTGAAGCTTTCTTT
>TRBV9|15|TRBJ2-3|.|.
CASSVGQGWADTQYF
TGTGCCAGCAGCGTAGGGCAGGGTTGGGCAGATACGCAGTATTTT
>TRBV2|17|TRBJ1-2|TRBD1|.
CASSEVGQGTWNYGYTF
TGTGCCAGCAGTGAAGTGGGACAGGGGACGTGGAACTATGGCTACACCTTC
>TRBV19|16|TRBJ1-5|TRBD1|.
CASSSRTGQRNQPQHF
TGTGCCAGTAGTTCCCGGACAGGTCAGCGCAATCAGCCCCAGCATTTT
>TRBV5-4|13|TRBJ2-5|.|.
CASSLGALETQYF
TGTGCCAGCAGCTTAGGGGCTCTCGAGACCCAGTACTTC
>TRBV7-9|11|TRBJ2-1|.|.
CAGTDNNEQFF
TGTGCCGGTACAGACAACAATGAGCAGTTCTTC
>TRBV28|17|TRBJ2-1|.|.
CASSFLAGLSSYNEQFF
TGTGCCAGCAGTTTCCTGGCAGGTCTGAGCTCCTACAATGAGCAGTTCTTC